These 25 T cell receptor beta chains were sequenced from one sample in a study of T cell responses to AZD1222 COVID-19 vaccine. TCRdb's copy holds only in-frame clones and misses some; the assay was immunoSEQ multiplex PCR. The sample has 140,000 or so clones; about 90% are singletons. Sequenced material: peripheral blood, taken on day 0 of AZD1222 vaccination. Receptors were obtained from an adult in good health.

This clone was seen once. The CDR3 region has the DNA TGTGCCAGCAGTCCGGACAGGGTTCAAGAGACCCAGTACTTC. This translates into CASSPDRVQETQYF. V gene TRBV6-5 combines with J gene TRBJ2-5; 8 nucleotides match TRBD1. Germline CDR1 reads MNHEY; CDR2 reads SVGAGI. CDR3 length: 14 residues. The V segment lost 5 bases and the J segment 2 bases; nucleotides outside the gene matches: 4.

The V gene is TRBV28, the J gene TRBJ1-5; 7 positions agree with TRBD1. Germline CDR1 reads MDHEN; CDR2 reads SYDVKM. Losses at the gene ends were 6 bases for V and 4 bases for J; bases not matched to a gene: 15. The CDR3 is 17 amino acids. The CDR3 region has the DNA TGTGCCAGCAGCAACACCCGACCCCTGGGACAGAATCAGCCCCAGCATTTT. Its translation is CASSNTRPLGQNQPQHF.

V and J are TRBV3-1 (or the pseudogene TRBV3-2) and TRBJ2-2, with TRBD2 identical over 8 bases. The germline CDR1 and CDR2 sequences are LGHDT and YNNKEL (reference sequence). The trim removed 1 base at V and 7 bases at J, leaving 5 bases unmatched. This CDR3 is 15 amino acids long. The CDR3 here is CASSQVAGTGGELFF. In DNA form, the CDR3 reads TGTGCCAGCAGCCAAGTAGCGGGGACGGGCGGGGAGCTGTTTTTT.

V is TRBV12-3 or TRBV12-4 and J is TRBJ1-4; no definite D call. CDR3 size: 13 residues. V lost 5 bases and J lost 8, with 12 bases in between. CDR3 nucleotides: TGTGCCAGCAGTGTAAATAGGTGGGAAAAACTGTTTTTT. Its protein product is CASSVNRWEKLFF.

V usage is TRBV5-6 and J usage is TRBJ2-5; D uncertain. CDR3 length equals 14 residues. Germline V gene data show CDR1 as SGHDT and CDR2 as YYEEEE. The germline V and J ends were trimmed by 4 bases and 5 bases, with 15 bases remaining between them. CDR3 bases: TGTGCCAGCAGCCCAAGAACCCTCCGGGAGACCCAGTACTTC. This encodes CASSPRTLRETQYF. Drawing the rest from reference TRBV5-6 and TRBJ2-5, the complete variable domain is DAGVTQSPTHLIKTRGQQVTLRCSPKSGHDTVSWYQQALGQGPQFIFQYYEEEERQRGNFPDRFSGHQFPNYSSELNVNALLLGDSALYLCASSPRTLRETQYFGPGTRLLVL.

This clone was seen only a few times. The chain recombines TRBV5-4 with TRBJ2-2; unclear D gene. The V end was cut by 4 bases, the J end by 6 bases, with 7 bases between. CDR3 size: 12 residues. The germline V gene has CDR1 SGHNT and CDR2 YYREEE (reference sequence). In DNA, the CDR3 is TGTGCCAGCAGCCCCCGTTCCGGGGAGCTGTTTTTT. Translated: CASSPRSGELFF.

The rearrangement joins TRBV7-8 to TRBJ2-7; D is uncertain. The CDR3 is made up of 11 amino acids. Germline CDR1 is SGHVS and CDR2 is FQNEAQ. With 4 bases removed from V and 7 bases from J, the gap between germline ends came to 8 bases. Written as DNA, the CDR3 is TGTGCCAGCAGCTCCCCTTCGGAGCAGTACTTC. Translation: CASSSPSEQYF.

The chain uses TRBV28 and TRBJ2-7; D is perhaps TRBD1 or TRBD2 (5 bases each). Germline V lookup: CDR1 MDHEN, CDR2 SYDVKM. The CDR3 extends over 16 amino acids. Trimming removed 5 bases at V and 6 bases at J, with 23 bases between. Here the CDR3 DNA reads TGTGCCAGCAGTCCCCCTTTGGGGCGAGGGCCGGCCGAGCAGTACTTC. Translated: CASSPPLGRGPAEQYF.

The rearrangement links TRBV7-2 to TRBJ2-1; no reliable D call. CDR1 SGHTA and CDR2 FQGNSA come from the germline V gene. CDR3 size: 13 residues. With 7 bases removed from V and 5 bases from J, the gap between germline ends came to 12 bases. The CDR3 reads CASTSPPNNEQFF. CDR3 DNA sequence: TGTGCCAGCACCTCCCCGCCAAACAATGAGCAGTTCTTC. The full variable domain, rest sourced from reference TRBV7-2 and TRBJ2-1, is GAGVSQSPSNKVTEKGKDVELRCDPISGHTALYWYRQSLGQGLEFLIYFQGNSAPDKSGLPSDRFSAERTGGSVSTLTIQRTQQEDSAVYLCASTSPPNNEQFFGPGTRLTVL.

This chain joins TRBV28 and TRBJ1-5; D gene unclear. Germline CDR1 is MDHEN and CDR2 is SYDVKM. The CDR3 loop spans 15 amino acids. Trimming cost V 5 bases and J 2 bases, with 13 bases left between them. DNA for the CDR3: TGTGCCAGCAGTCTAAGCGTGGCGGGCAATCAGCCCCAGCATTTT. Amino acids: CASSLSVAGNQPQHF.

This clone appeared many times. The junction and the germline gene differ at one end; a read error may be behind it. The chain carries TRBV4-2 and TRBJ2-7; 8 positions match TRBD1. There are 15 residues in the CDR3. CDR1 is LGHNA and CDR2 is YNFKEQ in the germline V gene. The CDR3 here is CASSEDPTGGYEQYF. DNA for the CDR3: TGTGCCAGCAGCGAAGACCCAACAGGGGGCTACGAGCAGTACTTC.

This rearrangement joins TRBV6-2 or TRBV6-3 to TRBJ1-5; TRBD1 might be the D (6 bases). V was trimmed by 4 bases and J by 4 bases, leaving 14 bases between them. Germline V gene sequence: CDR1 MNHEY, CDR2 SVGEGT. The CDR3 is made up of 15 amino acids. The CDR3 nucleotides read TGTGCCAGCAGTTCGGGGGGGGCTATTAATCAGCCCCAGCATTTT. It codes for CASSSGGAINQPQHF.

The chain couples TRBV24-1 to TRBJ2-2; 10 bases are shared with TRBD1. Germline lookup yields CDR1 KGHDR and CDR2 SFDVKD. The CDR3 loop spans 14 amino acids. Germline trimming cut 10 bases from V and 6 bases from J; bases unmatched to any gene: 7. Here the CDR3 reads CATAGTGASGELFF. CDR3 bases: TGTGCCACAGCCGGGACAGGGGCTTCCGGGGAGCTGTTTTTT.

V is TRBV11-2 and J is TRBJ1-1; TRBD1 matches 7 bases. The germline V gene has CDR1 SGHAT and CDR2 FQNNGV. There are 14 residues in the CDR3. V trimming: 5 bases; J trimming: 1 base; junction bases outside the gene matches: 4. The CDR3 DNA reads as TGTGCCAGCAGCGAAGACAGGGCGAACACTGAAGCTTTCTTT. It codes for CASSEDRANTEAFF.

The chain employs TRBV7-2 and TRBJ2-1, with 15 nucleotides matching TRBD2. The CDR3 has 16 amino acids. V lost 3 bases to trimming and J lost 10 bases; unmatched junction nucleotides: 7. Germline values: CDR1 SGHTA, CDR2 FQGNSA. The CDR3, as DNA: TGTGCCAGCAGCTTGGCCAGGACTAGCGGGAGGGGGGAGCAGTTCTTC. Translated: CASSLARTSGRGEQFF. The full variable domain, its missing parts supplied by reference TRBV7-2 and TRBJ2-1, is GAGVSQSPSNKVTEKGKDVELRCDPISGHTALYWYRQSLGQGLEFLIYFQGNSAPDKSGLPSDRFSAERTGGSVSTLTIQRTQQEDSAVYLCASSLARTSGRGEQFFGPGTRLTVL.

The chain couples TRBV19 to TRBJ2-2; D is perhaps TRBD1 (7 bases). Between the trimmed V and J ends, which lost 9 bases and 2 bases, there was a span of 16 bases. This CDR3 is 15 amino acids long. Germline V lookup: CDR1 LNHDA, CDR2 SQIVND (reference sequence). Here the CDR3 DNA reads TGTGCCAGCCAGGGGCGGGACAGCAACACCGGGGAGCTGTTTTTT. Its protein product is CASQGRDSNTGELFF.

The chain carries TRBV3-1 (or the pseudogene TRBV3-2) and TRBJ1-1; 7 positions agree with TRBD1. The CDR3 is made up of 17 amino acids. V trimming: 6 bases; J trimming: 0 bases; junction bases outside the gene matches: 13. Germline V gene lookup returns CDR1 LGHDT and CDR2 YNNKEL (reference sequence). The CDR3: CASSRQGRGIMNTEAFF. In DNA form, the CDR3 reads TGTGCCAGCAGTAGACAGGGTAGGGGTATAATGAACACTGAAGCTTTCTTT.

CDR3 in DNA: TGCGCCAGCAGCCAAGAAATAGGCCAAGGGGAGCTGTTTTTT. Amino acids: CASSQEIGQGELFF. The J gene is TRBJ2-2, the V gene TRBV4-3; D remains ambiguous. In germline, CDR1 is LGHNA, CDR2 YSLEER. V was shortened by 0 bases and J by 8 bases, with 10 bases between the two germline ends. The CDR3 is 14 amino acids.

DNA for the CDR3: TGCAGCGTTGCGGGGGTCTCGGATACGCAGTATTTT. Translation: CSVAGVSDTQYF. The chain employs TRBV29-1 and TRBJ2-3; D possibly corresponds to TRBD2 (6 bases). V was pared by 4 bases and J by 6 bases, with 11 bases between. Germline lookup yields CDR1 SQVTM and CDR2 ANQGSEA. The CDR3 runs 12 residues.

The chain recombines TRBV11-2 with TRBJ2-7; the D gene is possibly TRBD1 (6 bases). V was cut by 4 bases and J by 1 base, with 14 bases left in between. CDR3 length: 15 residues. Germline V gene lookup returns CDR1 SGHAT and CDR2 FQNNGV. CDR3 residues: CASSSHSGQSYEQYF. DNA for the CDR3: TGTGCCAGCAGCTCACACTCTGGACAGTCCTACGAGCAGTACTTC.

V usage is TRBV4-2 and J usage is TRBJ1-2; 8 bases are shared with TRBD1. The CDR3 covers 15 residues. Germline CDR1 reads LGHNA; CDR2 reads YNFKEQ. Unmatched junction bases numbered 9, after V lost 3 bases and J lost 6 bases. The CDR3 DNA sequence: TGTGCCAGCAGCCAGGCCCTACAGGGGGTCCATGGCTACACCTTC. This gives the protein CASSQALQGVHGYTF.

V is TRBV7-2 and J is TRBJ2-1; 10 positions agree with TRBD2. Trimming took 5 bases from V and 7 from J; bases not matched to a gene: 11. The CDR3 length is 16 residues. CDR1 and CDR2 from the germline V gene are SGHTA and FQGNSA. The CDR3 protein is CASSPPTSGLGNEQFF. CDR3 in DNA: TGTGCCAGCAGCCCCCCGACTAGCGGGCTGGGGAATGAGCAGTTCTTC. Full variable domain (outside the CDR3, taken from reference TRBV7-2 and TRBJ2-1): GAGVSQSPSNKVTEKGKDVELRCDPISGHTALYWYRQSLGQGLEFLIYFQGNSAPDKSGLPSDRFSAERTGGSVSTLTIQRTQQEDSAVYLCASSPPTSGLGNEQFFGPGTRLTVL.

The chain recombines TRBV5-6 with TRBJ1-3, with TRBD1 as a possible D gene (5 bases). Germline values: CDR1 SGHDT, CDR2 YYEEEE. CDR3 length: 13 residues. V lost 7 bases, J lost 2 bases, and 10 bases lay in between. The CDR3 sequence is CASSAGPGNTIYF. The CDR3 bases are TGTGCCAGCTCCGCAGGGCCTGGAAACACCATATATTTT.

The chain combines TRBV7-9 with TRBJ1-2, with 8 positions matching TRBD1. The CDR3 covers 12 residues. CDR1 and CDR2 from the germline V gene are SEHNR and FQNEAQ (reference sequence). The junction had 4 bases not matched to a gene; V was cut back by 5 bases and J by 8 bases. The CDR3 is CASSLQGAGYTF. In DNA form, the CDR3 reads TGTGCCAGCAGCCTTCAGGGGGCAGGCTACACCTTC.

V gene TRBV5-6 combines with J gene TRBJ1-1; 7 nucleotides line up with TRBD1. The CDR3 totals 11 residues. V lost 4 bases, J lost 11 bases, and 5 bases stayed unmatched. Germline CDR1 reads SGHDT; CDR2 reads YYEEEE. CDR3 bases: TGTGCCAGCAGCATTGACAGGGTGGCTTTCTTT. Amino acid sequence: CASSIDRVAFF.